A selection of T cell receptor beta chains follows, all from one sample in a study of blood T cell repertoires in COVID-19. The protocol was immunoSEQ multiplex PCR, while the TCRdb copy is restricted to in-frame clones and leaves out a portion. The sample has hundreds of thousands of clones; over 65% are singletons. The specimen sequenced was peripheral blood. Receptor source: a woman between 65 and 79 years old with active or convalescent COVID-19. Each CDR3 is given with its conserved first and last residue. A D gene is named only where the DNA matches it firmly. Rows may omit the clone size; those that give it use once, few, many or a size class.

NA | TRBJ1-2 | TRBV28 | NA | CASRVGQTYGYTF | TGTGCCAGCAGGGTTGGACAGACCTATGGCTACACCTTC
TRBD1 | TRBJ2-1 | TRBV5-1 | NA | CASSPTADRGKDEQFF | TGCGCCAGCAGCCCAACCGCGGACAGGGGGAAGGATGAGCAGTTCTTC
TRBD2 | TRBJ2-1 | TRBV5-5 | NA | CASSLAASGRFTYNEQFF | TGTGCCAGCAGCTTGGCGGCTAGCGGGAGGTTCACCTACAATGAGCAGTTCTTC
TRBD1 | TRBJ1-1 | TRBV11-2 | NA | CASRFTGGTEAFF | TGTGCCAGCAGATTTACAGGGGGCACTGAAGCTTTCTTT
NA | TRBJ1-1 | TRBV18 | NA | CASSPEGELNTEAFF | TGTGCCAGCTCACCGGAAGGGGAACTGAACACTGAAGCTTTCTTT
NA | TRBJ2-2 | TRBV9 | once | CASSVGGAPGELFF | TGTGCCAGCAGCGTCGGCGGGGCCCCCGGGGAGCTGTTTTTT
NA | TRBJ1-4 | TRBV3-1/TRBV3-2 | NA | CASSHGHGGEKLFF | TGTGCCAGCAGCCACGGACACGGGGGTGAAAAACTGTTTTTT
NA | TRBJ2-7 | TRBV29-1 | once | CSILDSGSSYEQYF | TGCAGCATCCTGGACAGCGGCAGCTCCTACGAGCAGTACTTC
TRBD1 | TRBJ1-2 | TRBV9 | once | CASSVGQGDYGYTF | TGTGCCAGCAGCGTAGGACAGGGCGACTATGGCTACACCTTC
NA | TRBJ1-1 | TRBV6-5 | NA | CASGLKANTEAFF | TGTGCCAGTGGGCTGAAAGCGAACACTGAAGCTTTCTTT
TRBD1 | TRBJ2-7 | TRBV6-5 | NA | CASSYRTGGSYEQYF | TGTGCCAGCAGTTATCGGACAGGGGGATCCTACGAGCAGTACTTC
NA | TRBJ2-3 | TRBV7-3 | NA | CASSLGTTRTDTQYF | TGTGCCAGCAGCTTAGGGACAACTCGCACAGATACGCAGTATTTT
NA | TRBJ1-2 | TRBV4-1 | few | CASSLSPLSYGYTF | TGCGCCAGCAGCCTAAGCCCCCTATCCTATGGCTACACCTTC
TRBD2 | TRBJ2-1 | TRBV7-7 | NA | CASSSAPGLAGGNEQFF | TGTGCCAGCAGCTCTGCCCCTGGACTAGCGGGGGGAAATGAGCAGTTCTTC
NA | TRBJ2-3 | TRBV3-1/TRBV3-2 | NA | CASSVEQTYTDTQYF | TGTGCCAGCAGCGTAGAACAGACCTACACAGATACGCAGTATTTT
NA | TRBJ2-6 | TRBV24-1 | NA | CATSDRDRPSGANVLTF | TGTGCCACCAGTGACCGCGACAGGCCGTCTGGGGCCAACGTCCTGACTTTC
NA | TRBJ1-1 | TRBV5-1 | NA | CASSLAGGWDTEAFF | TGCGCCAGCAGCTTGGCGGGAGGGTGGGACACTGAAGCTTTCTTT
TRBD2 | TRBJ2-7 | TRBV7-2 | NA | CASSFSGGGYEQYF | TGTGCCAGCAGCTTTAGCGGGGGGGGTTACGAGCAGTACTTC
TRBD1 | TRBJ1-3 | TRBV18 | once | CASSPRGQGDGNTIYF | TGTGCCAGCTCACCGAGAGGACAGGGCGACGGAAACACCATATATTTT
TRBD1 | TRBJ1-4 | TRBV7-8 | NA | CASSLETGAGEKLFF | TGTGCCAGCAGCCTCGAGACAGGGGCAGGCGAAAAACTGTTTTTT
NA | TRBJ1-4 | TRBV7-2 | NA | CASSLAGWGEKLFF | TGTGCCAGCAGCTTAGCCGGGTGGGGCGAAAAACTGTTTTTT
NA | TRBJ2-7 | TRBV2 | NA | CASLTGTHYEQYF | TGTGCCAGTCTGACAGGGACTCACTACGAGCAGTACTTC
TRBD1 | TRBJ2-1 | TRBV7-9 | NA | CANQNRGDNEQFF | TGTGCCAACCAAAACAGGGGCGACAATGAGCAGTTCTTC
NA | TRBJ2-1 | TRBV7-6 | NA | CASSLSGHSYNEQFF | TGTGCCAGCAGCTTGAGCGGCCACTCCTACAATGAGCAGTTCTTC